The clone carrying this T cell receptor beta chain was detected only once. Blood CD8+ and CD4+ T cells underwent high-throughput TCR beta sequencing. Stable or active relapsing-remitting multiple sclerosis, untreated and meeting revised McDonald criteria, defined the controls. It was negative isolation that provided the CD8+ and CD4+ T cells, whereas TEMRA cells were enriched by FACS. The germline CDR1 and CDR2 sequences are LGHDT and YNNKEL (reference sequence). Trimming cost V 0 bases and J 5 bases, with 10 bases left between them. CDR3 length equals 14 residues. This sample stems from a study of CD8 T cells in Susac syndrome. RNA totalling about 0.5 to 1 ug underwent reverse transcription with random hexamers. Multiplex immunoSEQ PCR targeted 54 Vbeta and 13 Jbeta TCR beta segments. TCRdb re-derived calls from the immunoSEQ multiplex PCR reads in MiXCR, one entry per CDR3 protein. Of 400,000 or so distinct CDR3 sequences in the sample, approximately 85% were seen once.

The chain couples TRBV3-1 to TRBJ2-5; TRBD2 might be the D (5 bases). Sequencing used CD8+ T cells from PBMCs. The TCR originated in a human donor with multiple sclerosis. The CDR3 DNA reads TGTGCCAGCAGCCAAGATGGACTGTTTGAGACCCAGTACTTC. Translating gives CASSQDGLFETQYF.